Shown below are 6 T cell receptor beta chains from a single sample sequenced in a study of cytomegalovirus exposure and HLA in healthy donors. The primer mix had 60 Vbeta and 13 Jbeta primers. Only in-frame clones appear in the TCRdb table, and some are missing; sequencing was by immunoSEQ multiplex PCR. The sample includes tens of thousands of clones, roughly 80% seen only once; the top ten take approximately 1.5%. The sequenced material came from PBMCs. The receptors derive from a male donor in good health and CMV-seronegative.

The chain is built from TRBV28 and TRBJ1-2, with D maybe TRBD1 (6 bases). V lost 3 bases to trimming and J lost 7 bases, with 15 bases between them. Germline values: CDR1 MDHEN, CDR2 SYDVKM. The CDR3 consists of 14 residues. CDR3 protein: CASSFQGGGAGYTF. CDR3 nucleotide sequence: TGTGCCAGCAGTTTTCAGGGAGGGGGGGCTGGCTACACCTTC.

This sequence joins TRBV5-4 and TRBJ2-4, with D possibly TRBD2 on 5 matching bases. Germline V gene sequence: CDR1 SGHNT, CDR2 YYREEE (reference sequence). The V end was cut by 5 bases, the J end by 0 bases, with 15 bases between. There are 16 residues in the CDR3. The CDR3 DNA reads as TGTGCCAGCAGTACGGGGAGTAGGCTAGCCAAAAACATTCAGTACTTC. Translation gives CASSTGSRLAKNIQYF.

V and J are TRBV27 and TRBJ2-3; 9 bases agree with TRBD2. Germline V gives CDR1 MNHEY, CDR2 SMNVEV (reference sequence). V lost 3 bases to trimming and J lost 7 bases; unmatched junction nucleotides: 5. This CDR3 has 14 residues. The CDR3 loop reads CASSFLAGVNTQYF. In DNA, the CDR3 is TGTGCCAGCAGTTTTTTAGCGGGAGTCAATACGCAGTATTTT.

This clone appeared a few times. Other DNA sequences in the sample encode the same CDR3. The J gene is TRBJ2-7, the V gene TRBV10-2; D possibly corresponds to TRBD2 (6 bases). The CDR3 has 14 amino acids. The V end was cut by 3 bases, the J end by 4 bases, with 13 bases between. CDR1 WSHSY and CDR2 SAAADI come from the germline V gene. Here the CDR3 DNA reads TGCGCCAGCAGTGAACGGCAGGGAGGTTACGAGCAGTACTTC. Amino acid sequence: CASSERQGGYEQYF.

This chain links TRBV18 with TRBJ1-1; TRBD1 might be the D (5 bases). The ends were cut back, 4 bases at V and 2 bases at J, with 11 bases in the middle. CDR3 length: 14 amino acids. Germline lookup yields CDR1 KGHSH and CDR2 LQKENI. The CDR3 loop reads CASSLQEGNTEAFF. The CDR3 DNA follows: TGTGCCAGCTCACTACAGGAGGGCAACACTGAAGCTTTCTTT.

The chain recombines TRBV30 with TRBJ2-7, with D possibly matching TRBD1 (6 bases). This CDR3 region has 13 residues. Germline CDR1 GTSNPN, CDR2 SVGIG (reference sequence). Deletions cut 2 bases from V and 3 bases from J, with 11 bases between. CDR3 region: CAWSPGQYYEQYF. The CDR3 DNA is TGTGCCTGGAGTCCCGGACAGTACTACGAGCAGTACTTC.